The T cell receptor (beta chain) described here comes from a study of regulatory T cells in long-lasting Graves disease. The wider study: Persistence in Graves' disease required over 5 years of antithyroid drugs plus positive TSH receptor antibodies. Regarding the study as a whole: Persistent Graves' patients showed less TCR diversity than newly diagnosed patients showed.

Time point noted: persistent/refractory GD, antithyroid drugs over 5 years with positive TRAb. The TCR library was made from RNA that had been extracted from PBMCs in TRIzol. Graves' disease diagnosis used American Thyroid Association guidelines. In its sample, this clonotype was seen a few times. The antigen is undetermined. Germline lookup yields CDR1 MNHNS and CDR2 SASEGT. Trimming cost V 2 bases and J 6 bases, with 17 bases left between them. The CDR3 extends over 15 amino acids. CDR3-region Arm-PCR and iRepertoire HTBI primers produced the TCR beta libraries. TCRdb re-derived calls from the multiplex PCR reads in MiXCR, one entry per CDR3 protein. The sample lists about 660,000 distinct CDR3 sequences, 25% to 35% occurring once.

The TCR was taken from a female donor with Graves disease. Source: peripheral blood mononuclear cells (PBMCs), taken when the disease was refractory, from a patient treated with antithyroid drugs. This sequence joins TRBV6-1 and TRBJ2-7; no clear D. The CDR3 here is CASSEIWSRNAEQYF. The CDR3 DNA reads TGTGCCAGCAGTGAAATTTGGTCAAGAAACGCCGAGCAGTACTTC.